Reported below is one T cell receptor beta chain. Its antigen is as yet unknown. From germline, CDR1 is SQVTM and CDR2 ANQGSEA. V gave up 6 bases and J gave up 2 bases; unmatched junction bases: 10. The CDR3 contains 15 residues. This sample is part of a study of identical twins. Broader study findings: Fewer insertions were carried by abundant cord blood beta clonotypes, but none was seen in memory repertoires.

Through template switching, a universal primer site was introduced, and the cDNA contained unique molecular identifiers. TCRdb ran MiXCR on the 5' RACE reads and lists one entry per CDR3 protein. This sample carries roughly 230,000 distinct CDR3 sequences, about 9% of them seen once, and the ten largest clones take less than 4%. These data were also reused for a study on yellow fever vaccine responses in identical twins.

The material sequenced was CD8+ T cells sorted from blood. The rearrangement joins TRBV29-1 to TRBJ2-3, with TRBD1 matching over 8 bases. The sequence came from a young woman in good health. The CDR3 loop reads CSVDGQGWNTDTQYF. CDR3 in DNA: TGCAGCGTAGACGGACAGGGTTGGAACACAGATACGCAGTATTTT.